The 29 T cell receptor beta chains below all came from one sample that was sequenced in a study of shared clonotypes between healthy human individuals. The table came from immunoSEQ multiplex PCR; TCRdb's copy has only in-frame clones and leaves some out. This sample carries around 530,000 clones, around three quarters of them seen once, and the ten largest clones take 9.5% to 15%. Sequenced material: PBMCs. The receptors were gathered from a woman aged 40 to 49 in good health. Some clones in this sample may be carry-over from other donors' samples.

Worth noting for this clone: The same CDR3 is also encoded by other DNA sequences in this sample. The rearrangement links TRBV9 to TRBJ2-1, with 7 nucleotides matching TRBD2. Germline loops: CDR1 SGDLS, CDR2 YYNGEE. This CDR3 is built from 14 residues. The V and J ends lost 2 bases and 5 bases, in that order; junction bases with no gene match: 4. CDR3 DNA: TGTGCCAGCAGCGTTAGAGGACTAGACAATGAGCAGTTCTTC. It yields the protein CASSVRGLDNEQFF. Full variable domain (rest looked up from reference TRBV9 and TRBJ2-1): DSGVTQTPKHLITATGQRVTLRCSPRSGDLSVYWYQQSLDQGLQFLIQYYNGEERAKGNILERFSAQQFPDLHSELNLSSLELGDSALYFCASSVRGLDNEQFFGPGTRLTVL.

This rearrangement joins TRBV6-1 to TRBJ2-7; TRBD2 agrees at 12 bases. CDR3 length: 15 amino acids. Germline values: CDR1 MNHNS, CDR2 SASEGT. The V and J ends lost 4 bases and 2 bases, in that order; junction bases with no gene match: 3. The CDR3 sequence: CASSGLAGVAYEQYF. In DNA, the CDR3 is TGTGCCAGCAGTGGACTAGCGGGAGTCGCCTACGAGCAGTACTTC.

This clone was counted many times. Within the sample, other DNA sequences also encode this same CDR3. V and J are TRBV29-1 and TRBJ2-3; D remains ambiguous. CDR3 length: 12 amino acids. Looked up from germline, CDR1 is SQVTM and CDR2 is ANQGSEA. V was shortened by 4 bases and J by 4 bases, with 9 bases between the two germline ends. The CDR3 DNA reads TGCAGCGTTGTCTTAGGTGCAGATACGCAGTATTTT. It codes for CSVVLGADTQYF.

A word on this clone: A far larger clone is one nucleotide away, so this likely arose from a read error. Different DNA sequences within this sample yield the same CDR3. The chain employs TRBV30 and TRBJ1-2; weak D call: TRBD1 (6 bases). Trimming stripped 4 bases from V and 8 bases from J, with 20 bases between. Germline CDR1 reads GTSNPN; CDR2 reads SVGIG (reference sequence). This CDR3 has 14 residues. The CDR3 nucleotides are TGTGCCTGGAAGTTCGGAGCGGGGGCTGGAGGCTACACCTTC. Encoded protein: CAWKFGAGAGGYTF.

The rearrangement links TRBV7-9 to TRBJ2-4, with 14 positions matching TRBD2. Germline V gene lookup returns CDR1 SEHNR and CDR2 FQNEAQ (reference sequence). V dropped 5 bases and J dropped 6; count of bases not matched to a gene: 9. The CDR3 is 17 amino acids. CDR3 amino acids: CASSPTIGLAGGNIQYF. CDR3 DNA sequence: TGTGCCAGCAGCCCCACGATCGGACTAGCGGGAGGAAACATTCAGTACTTC.

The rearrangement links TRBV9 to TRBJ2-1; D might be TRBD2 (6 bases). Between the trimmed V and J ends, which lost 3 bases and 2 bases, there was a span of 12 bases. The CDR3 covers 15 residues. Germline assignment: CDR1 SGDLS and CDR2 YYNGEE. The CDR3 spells CASSAGDGPYNEQFF. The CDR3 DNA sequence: TGTGCCAGCAGCGCGGGGGACGGCCCCTACAATGAGCAGTTCTTC.

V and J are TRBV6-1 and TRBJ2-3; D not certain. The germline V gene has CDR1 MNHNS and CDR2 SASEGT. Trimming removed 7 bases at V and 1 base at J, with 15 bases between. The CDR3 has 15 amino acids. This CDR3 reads CASTRSLRGTDTQYF. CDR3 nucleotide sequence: TGTGCCAGCACTCGATCATTACGGGGCACAGATACGCAGTATTTT.

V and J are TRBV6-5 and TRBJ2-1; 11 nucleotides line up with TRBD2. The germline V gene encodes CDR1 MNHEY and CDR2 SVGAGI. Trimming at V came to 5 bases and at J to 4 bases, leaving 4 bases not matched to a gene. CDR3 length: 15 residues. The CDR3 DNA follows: TGTGCCAGCAGTCTATCTAGCGGGGGGTACAATGAGCAGTTCTTC. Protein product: CASSLSSGGYNEQFF.

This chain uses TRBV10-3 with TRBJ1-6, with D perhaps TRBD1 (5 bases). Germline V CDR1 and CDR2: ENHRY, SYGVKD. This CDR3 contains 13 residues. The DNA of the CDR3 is TGTGCGGGGGGTAGCGGGTTTGATTCACCCCTCCACTTT. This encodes CAGGSGFDSPLHF.

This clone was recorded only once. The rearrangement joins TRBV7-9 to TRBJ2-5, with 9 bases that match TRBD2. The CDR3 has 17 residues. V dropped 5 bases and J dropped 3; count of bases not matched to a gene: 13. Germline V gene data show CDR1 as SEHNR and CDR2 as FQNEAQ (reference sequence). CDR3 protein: CASSTRGGSSLKETQYF. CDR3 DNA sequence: TGTGCCAGCAGCACGCGGGGGGGTAGCAGCCTCAAAGAGACCCAGTACTTC.

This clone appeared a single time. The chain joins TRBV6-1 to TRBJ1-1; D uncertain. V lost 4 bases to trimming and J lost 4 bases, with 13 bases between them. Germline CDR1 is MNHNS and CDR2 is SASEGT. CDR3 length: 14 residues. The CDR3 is CASSAQTLFTEAFF. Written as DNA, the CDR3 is TGTGCCAGCAGTGCCCAGACCTTGTTCACTGAAGCTTTCTTT.

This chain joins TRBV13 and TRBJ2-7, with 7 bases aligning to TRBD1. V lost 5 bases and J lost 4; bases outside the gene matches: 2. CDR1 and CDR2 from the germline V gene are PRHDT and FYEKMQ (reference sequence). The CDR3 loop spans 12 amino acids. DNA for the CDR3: TGTGCCAGCAGCCCGGACAGGTACGAGCAGTACTTC. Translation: CASSPDRYEQYF.

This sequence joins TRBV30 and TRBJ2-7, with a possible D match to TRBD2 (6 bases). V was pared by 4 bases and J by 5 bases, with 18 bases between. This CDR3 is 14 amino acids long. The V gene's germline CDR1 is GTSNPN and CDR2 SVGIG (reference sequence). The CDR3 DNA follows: TGTGCCTGGAATCCACAAAGGAGGGGCCACGAGCAGTACTTC. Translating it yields CAWNPQRRGHEQYF.

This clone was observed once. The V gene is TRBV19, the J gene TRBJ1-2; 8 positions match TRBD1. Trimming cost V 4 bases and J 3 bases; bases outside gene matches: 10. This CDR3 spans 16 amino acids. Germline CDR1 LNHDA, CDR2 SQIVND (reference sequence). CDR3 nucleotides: TGTGCCAGTAGTAATGACAGGGGATACGGCGACTATGGCTACACCTTC. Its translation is CASSNDRGYGDYGYTF.

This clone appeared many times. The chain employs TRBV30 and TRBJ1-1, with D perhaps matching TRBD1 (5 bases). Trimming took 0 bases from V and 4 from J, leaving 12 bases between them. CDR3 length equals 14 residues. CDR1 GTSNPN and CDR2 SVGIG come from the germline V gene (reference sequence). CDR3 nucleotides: TGTGCCTGGAGTGTGGGGGTGTCGGTCACTGAAGCTTTCTTT. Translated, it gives CAWSVGVSVTEAFF.

CDR3 residues: CASSFGQTDEKLFF. CDR3 DNA: TGTGCCAGCAGCTTTGGACAAACGGATGAAAAACTGTTTTTT. This chain uses TRBV5-4 with TRBJ1-4, with D maybe TRBD1 (5 bases). CDR3 length: 14 residues. CDR1 and CDR2 from the germline V gene are SGHNT and YYREEE (reference sequence). The germline V and J ends were trimmed by 2 bases and 6 bases, with 11 bases remaining between them.

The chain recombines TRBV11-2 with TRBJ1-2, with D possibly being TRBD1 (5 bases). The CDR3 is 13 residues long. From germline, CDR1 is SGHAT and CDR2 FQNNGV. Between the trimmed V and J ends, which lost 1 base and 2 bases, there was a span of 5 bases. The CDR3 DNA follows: TGTGCCAGCAGCTTAGGGGGGAACTATGGCTACACCTTC. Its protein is CASSLGGNYGYTF.

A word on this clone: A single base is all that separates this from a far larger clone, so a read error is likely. CDR3 loop: CASSLGSGYEQYF. In nucleotides, the CDR3 is TGTGCCAGCAGTTTAGGGTCAGGGTACGAGCAGTACTTC. This chain connects TRBV27 to TRBJ2-7; perhaps TRBD1 as D (5 bases). This CDR3 is built from 13 residues. Germline assignment: CDR1 MNHEY and CDR2 SMNVEV (reference sequence). Trimming stripped 2 bases from V and 4 bases from J, with 9 bases between.

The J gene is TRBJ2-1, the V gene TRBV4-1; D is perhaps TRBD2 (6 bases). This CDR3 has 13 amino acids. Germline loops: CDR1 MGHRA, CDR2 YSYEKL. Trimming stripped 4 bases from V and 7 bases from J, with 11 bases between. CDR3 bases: TGCGCCAGCAGCCTGCGGGACCAAAATGAGCAGTTCTTC. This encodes CASSLRDQNEQFF.

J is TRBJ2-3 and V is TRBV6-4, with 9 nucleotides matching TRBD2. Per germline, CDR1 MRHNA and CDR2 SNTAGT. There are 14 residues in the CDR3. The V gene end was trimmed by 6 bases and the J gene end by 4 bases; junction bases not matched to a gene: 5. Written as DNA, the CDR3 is TGTGCCAGCAGCCCGGGACTAGCCGCAGATACGCAGTATTTT. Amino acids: CASSPGLAADTQYF.

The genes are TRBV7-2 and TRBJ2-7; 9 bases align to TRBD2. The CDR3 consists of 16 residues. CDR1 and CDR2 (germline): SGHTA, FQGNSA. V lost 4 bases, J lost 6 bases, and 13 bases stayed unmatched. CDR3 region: CASSSSGRGRAGEQYF. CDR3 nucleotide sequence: TGTGCCAGCAGCTCAAGTGGGCGCGGGAGGGCGGGCGAGCAGTACTTC.

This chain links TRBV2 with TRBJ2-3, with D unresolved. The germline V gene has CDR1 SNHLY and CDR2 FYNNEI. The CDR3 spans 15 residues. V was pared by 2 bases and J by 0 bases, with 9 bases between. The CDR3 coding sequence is TGTGCCAGCAGTGAATGGGTGCAAAGCACAGATACGCAGTATTTT. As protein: CASSEWVQSTDTQYF.

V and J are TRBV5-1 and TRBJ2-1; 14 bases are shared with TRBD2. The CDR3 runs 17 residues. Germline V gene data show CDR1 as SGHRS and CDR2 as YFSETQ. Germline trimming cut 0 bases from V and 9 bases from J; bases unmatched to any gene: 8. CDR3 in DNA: TGCGCCAGCAGCTTGGACCTGACTAGCGGGAGGGCCCTTGAGCAGTTCTTC. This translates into CASSLDLTSGRALEQFF.

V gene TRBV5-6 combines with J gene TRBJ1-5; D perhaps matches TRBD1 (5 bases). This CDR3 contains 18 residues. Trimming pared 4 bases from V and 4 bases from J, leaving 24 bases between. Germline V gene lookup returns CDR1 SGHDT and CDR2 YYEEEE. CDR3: CASSQEGTPRGWNQPQHF. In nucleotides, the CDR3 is TGTGCCAGCAGCCAAGAGGGGACTCCCCGAGGGTGGAATCAGCCCCAGCATTTT.

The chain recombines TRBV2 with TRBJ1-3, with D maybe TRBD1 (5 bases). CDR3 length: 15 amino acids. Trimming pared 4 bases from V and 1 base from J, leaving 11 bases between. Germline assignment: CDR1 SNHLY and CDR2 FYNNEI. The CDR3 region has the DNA TGTGCCAGCAGTGCCGCCGGGGGGTCTGGAAACACCATATATTTT. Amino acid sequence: CASSAAGGSGNTIYF.

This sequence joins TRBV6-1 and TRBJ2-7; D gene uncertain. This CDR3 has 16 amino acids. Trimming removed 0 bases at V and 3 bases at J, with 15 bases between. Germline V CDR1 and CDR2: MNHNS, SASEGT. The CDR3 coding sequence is TGTGCCAGCAGTGAAGCGTCCCTTCCCCGCGGCTACGAGCAGTACTTC. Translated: CASSEASLPRGYEQYF.

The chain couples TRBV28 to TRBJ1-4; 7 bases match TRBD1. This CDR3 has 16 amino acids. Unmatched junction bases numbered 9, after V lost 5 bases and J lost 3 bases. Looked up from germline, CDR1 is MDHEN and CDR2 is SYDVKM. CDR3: CASSPVQGGPNEKLFF. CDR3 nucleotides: TGTGCCAGCAGTCCCGTCCAGGGGGGACCTAATGAAAAACTGTTTTTT. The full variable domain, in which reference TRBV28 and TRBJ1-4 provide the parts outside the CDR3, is DVKVTQSSRYLVKRTGEKVFLECVQDMDHENMFWYRQDPGLGLRLIYFSYDVKMKEKGDIPEGYSVSREKKERFSLILESASTNQTSMYLCASSPVQGGPNEKLFFGSGTQLSVL.

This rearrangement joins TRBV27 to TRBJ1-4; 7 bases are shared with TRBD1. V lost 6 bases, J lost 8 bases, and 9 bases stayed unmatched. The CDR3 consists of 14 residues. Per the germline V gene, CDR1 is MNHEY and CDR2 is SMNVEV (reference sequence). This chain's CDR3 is CASSRDSLREKLFF. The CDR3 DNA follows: TGTGCCAGCAGCCGGGACAGTCTGCGAGAAAAACTGTTTTTT.

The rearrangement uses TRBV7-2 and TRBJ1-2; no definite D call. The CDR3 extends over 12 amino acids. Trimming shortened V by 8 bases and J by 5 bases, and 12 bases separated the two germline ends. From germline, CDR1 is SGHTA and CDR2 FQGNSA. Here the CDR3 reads CASVPAIYGYTF. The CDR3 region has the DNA TGTGCCAGCGTGCCCGCCATTTATGGCTACACCTTC.